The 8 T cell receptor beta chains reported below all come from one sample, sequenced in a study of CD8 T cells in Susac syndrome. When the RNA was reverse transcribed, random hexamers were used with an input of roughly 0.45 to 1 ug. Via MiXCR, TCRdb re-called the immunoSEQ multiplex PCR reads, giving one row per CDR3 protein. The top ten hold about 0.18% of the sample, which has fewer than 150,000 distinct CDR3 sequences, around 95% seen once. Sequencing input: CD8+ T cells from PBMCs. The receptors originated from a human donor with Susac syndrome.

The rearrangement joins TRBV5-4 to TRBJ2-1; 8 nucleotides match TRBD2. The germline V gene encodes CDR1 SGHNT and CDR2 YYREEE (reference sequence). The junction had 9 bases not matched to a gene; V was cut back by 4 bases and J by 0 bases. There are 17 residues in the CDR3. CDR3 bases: TGTGCCAGCAGCCCAACGGGCGGGGGGCGCTCCTACAATGAGCAGTTCTTC. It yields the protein CASSPTGGGRSYNEQFF. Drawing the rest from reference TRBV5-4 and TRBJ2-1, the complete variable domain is ETGVTQSPTHLIKTRGQQVTLRCSSQSGHNTVSWYQQALGQGPQFIFQYYREEENGRGNFPPRFSGLQFPNYSSELNVNALELDDSALYLCASSPTGGGRSYNEQFFGPGTRLTVL.

CDR3 sequence (DNA): TGCAGTGCTCCCCGTGGCAGCACCGGGGAGCTGTTTTTT. Protein: CSAPRGSTGELFF. The rearrangement joins TRBV20-1 to TRBJ2-2; D gene uncertain. Deletions cut 5 bases from V and 4 bases from J, with 11 bases between. Per the germline V gene, CDR1 is DFQATT and CDR2 is SNEGSKA (reference sequence). The CDR3 spans 13 residues.

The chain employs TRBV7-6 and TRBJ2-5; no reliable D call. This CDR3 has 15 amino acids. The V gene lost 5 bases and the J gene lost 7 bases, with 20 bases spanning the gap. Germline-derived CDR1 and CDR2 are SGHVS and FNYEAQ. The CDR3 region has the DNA TGTGCCAGCAGCCCGGCCTTGGACGATCCGCCGACCCAGTACTTC. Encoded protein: CASSPALDDPPTQYF. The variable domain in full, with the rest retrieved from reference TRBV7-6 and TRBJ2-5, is GAGVSQSPRYKVTKRGQDVALRCDPISGHVSLYWYRQALGQGPEFLTYFNYEAQQDKSGLPNDRFSAERPEGSISTLTIQRTEQRDSAMYRCASSPALDDPPTQYFGPGTRLLVL.

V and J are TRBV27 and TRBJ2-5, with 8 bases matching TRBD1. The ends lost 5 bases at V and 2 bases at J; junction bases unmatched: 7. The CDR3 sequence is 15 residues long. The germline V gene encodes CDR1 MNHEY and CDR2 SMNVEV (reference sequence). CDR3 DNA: TGTGCCAGCAGTAGGAACCGACAGGGGCAAGAGACCCAGTACTTC. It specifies CASSRNRQGQETQYF.

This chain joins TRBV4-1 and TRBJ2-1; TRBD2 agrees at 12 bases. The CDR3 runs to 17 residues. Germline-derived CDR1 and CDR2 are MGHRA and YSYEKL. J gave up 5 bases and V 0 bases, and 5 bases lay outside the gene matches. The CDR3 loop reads CASSQETSGSRNNEQFF. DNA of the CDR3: TGCGCCAGCAGCCAAGAGACTAGCGGGAGTCGTAACAATGAGCAGTTCTTC.

CDR3 sequence (DNA): TGCAGCGTTGGGGGATATGAGCAGTTCTTC. Protein sequence: CSVGGYEQFF. The chain recombines TRBV29-1 with TRBJ2-1; D is undetermined. This CDR3 spans 10 amino acids. Germline V gene sequence: CDR1 SQVTM, CDR2 ANQGSEA. V lost 4 bases to trimming and J lost 8 bases, with 6 bases between them.

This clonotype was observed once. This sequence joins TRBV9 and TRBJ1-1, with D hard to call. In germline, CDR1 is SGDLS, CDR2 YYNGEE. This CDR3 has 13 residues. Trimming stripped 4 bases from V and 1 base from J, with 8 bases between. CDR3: CASSPHPNTEAFF. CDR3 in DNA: TGTGCCAGCAGCCCCCACCCGAACACTGAAGCTTTCTTT.

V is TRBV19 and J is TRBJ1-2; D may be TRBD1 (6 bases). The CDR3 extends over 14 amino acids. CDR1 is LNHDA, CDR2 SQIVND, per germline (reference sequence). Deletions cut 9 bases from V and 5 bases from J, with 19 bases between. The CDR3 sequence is CASRRRGHEYGYTF. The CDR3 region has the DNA TGTGCCAGCCGCCGTCGGGGACACGAATATGGCTACACCTTC.